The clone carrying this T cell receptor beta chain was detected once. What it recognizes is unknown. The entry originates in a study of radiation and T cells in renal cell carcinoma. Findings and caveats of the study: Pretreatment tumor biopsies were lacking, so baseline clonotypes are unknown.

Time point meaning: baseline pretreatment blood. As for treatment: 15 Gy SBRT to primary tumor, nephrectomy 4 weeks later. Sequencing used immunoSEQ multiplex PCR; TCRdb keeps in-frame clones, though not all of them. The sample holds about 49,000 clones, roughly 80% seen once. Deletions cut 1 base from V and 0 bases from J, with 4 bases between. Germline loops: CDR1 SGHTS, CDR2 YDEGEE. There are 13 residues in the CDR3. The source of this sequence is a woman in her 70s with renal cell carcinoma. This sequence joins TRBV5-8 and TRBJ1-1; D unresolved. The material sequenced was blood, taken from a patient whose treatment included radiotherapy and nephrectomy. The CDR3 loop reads CASSLRMNTEAFF. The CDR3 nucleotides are TGTGCCAGCAGCTTGAGAATGAACACTGAAGCTTTCTTT. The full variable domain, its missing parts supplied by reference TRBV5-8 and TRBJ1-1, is EAGVTQSPTHLIKTRGQQATLRCSPISGHTSVYWYQQALGLGLQFLLWYDEGEERNRGNFPPRFSGRQFPNYSSELNVNALELEDSALYLCASSLRMNTEAFFGQGTRLTVV.